This TCR beta chain is drawn from a study of cytomegalovirus exposure and HLA in healthy donors. Researchers ran the PCR with 60 Vbeta and 13 Jbeta primers. TCRdb's copy holds only in-frame clones and misses some; the assay was immunoSEQ multiplex PCR. Seen here are 130,000 to 150,000 clones, about three quarters observed once, and the top ten hold around an eighth. Trimming stripped 0 bases from V and 5 bases from J, with 7 bases between. This CDR3 has 13 amino acids. Looked up from germline, CDR1 is SGHDT and CDR2 is YYEEEE. The rearrangement uses TRBV5-6 and TRBJ2-3; D may be TRBD2 (5 bases). The clonotype comes from a human donor in good health. Material: PBMCs. Here the CDR3 DNA reads TGTGCCAGCAGCTTGGTGGGAGAAGATACGCAGTATTTT. Translated: CASSLVGEDTQYF.